This T cell receptor beta chain is from a study of cytomegalovirus exposure and HLA in healthy donors. Of note for this clone: Its antigen is undetermined.

The donors comprised healthy bone marrow donors. PCR was performed using 60 Vbeta and 13 Jbeta primers. TCRdb's table, derived via immunoSEQ multiplex PCR, lists solely in-frame clones and lacks some. The sample has roughly 120,000 clones. Study-wide points: Several V segments, TRBV6-2 and TRBV6-3 among them, could not be told apart and were dropped.

This CDR3 is built from 16 residues. Trimming cost V 0 bases and J 3 bases, with 11 bases left between them. The germline V gene encodes CDR1 SGHTA and CDR2 FQGTGA. The chain recombines TRBV7-3 with TRBJ2-2; tentative D call: TRBD1 (6 bases). The source is a man aged 40-49 years in good health and CMV-seropositive. Sequenced input: PBMCs. The CDR3 DNA is TGTGCCAGCAGCTTAACGGGTTCAGGGGACACCGGGGAGCTGTTTTTT. This translates into CASSLTGSGDTGELFF.